The next 27 T cell receptor beta chains were all read from a single sample in a study of cytomegalovirus exposure and HLA in healthy donors. Primers for the PCR totalled 60 Vbeta and 13 Jbeta. Repertoires were generated with immunoSEQ multiplex PCR, while TCRdb's copy carries only in-frame clones and drops some. The table has about 97,000 clones, 79% seen once. The sequencing input was PBMCs. These receptors originate from a male donor in good health and CMV-seropositive.

This rearrangement joins TRBV6-1 to TRBJ2-3, with D possibly matching TRBD2 (6 bases). CDR3 length: 13 residues. The V gene lost 10 bases and the J gene lost 7 bases, with 18 bases spanning the gap. Germline-derived CDR1 and CDR2 are MNHNS and SASEGT. The DNA of the CDR3 is TGTGCCACCTGGAAAGGGGCGGGGTATACGCAGTATTTT. Its protein is CATWKGAGYTQYF.

The chain carries TRBV4-1 and TRBJ1-1; 8 positions match TRBD1. V shed 2 bases, J shed 5 bases, and the junction held 13 bases outside the gene matches. The germline V gene has CDR1 MGHRA and CDR2 YSYEKL. This CDR3 comprises 17 residues. CDR3 protein: CASSQTTVGTGGTEAFF. DNA for the CDR3: TGCGCCAGCAGCCAAACAACGGTGGGTACAGGGGGTACTGAAGCTTTCTTT.

The J gene is TRBJ1-6, the V gene TRBV2, with D maybe TRBD1 (6 bases). Germline V CDR1 and CDR2: SNHLY, FYNNEI. Trimming cost V 3 bases and J 6 bases, with 15 bases left between them. This CDR3 region has 16 residues. CDR3 sequence: CASSEGRGARNSPLHF. As DNA, the CDR3 is TGTGCCAGCAGTGAGGGTCGGGGGGCGCGTAATTCACCCCTCCACTTT.

The gene calls are TRBV5-1 and TRBJ2-2; D is perhaps TRBD2 (6 bases). Deletions cut 0 bases from V and 3 bases from J, with 12 bases between. Per germline, CDR1 SGHRS and CDR2 YFSETQ. CDR3 length: 16 amino acids. CDR3 sequence (DNA): TGCGCCAGCAGCTTGGTCGGGGGATCGGACACCGGGGAGCTGTTTTTT. This gives the protein CASSLVGGSDTGELFF.

The chain combines TRBV19 with TRBJ1-2; 8 nucleotides match TRBD1. V lost 10 bases to trimming and J lost 3 bases; unmatched junction nucleotides: 7. Per germline, CDR1 LNHDA and CDR2 SQIVND (reference sequence). The CDR3 length is 13 residues. The CDR3 reads CAISRGRDYGYTF. The CDR3 nucleotides are TGTGCCATTTCCAGGGGGCGCGACTATGGCTACACCTTC.

This chain joins TRBV18 and TRBJ1-4, with D perhaps TRBD1 (6 bases). This CDR3 is built from 14 residues. The germline CDR1 and CDR2 sequences are KGHSH and LQKENI. The V end was cut by 0 bases, the J end by 8 bases, with 10 bases between. CDR3 in DNA: TGTGCCAGCTCACCACCGGGGGCGGACGAAAAACTGTTTTTT. Protein sequence: CASSPPGADEKLFF.

This chain links TRBV30 with TRBJ1-5, with D hard to call. This CDR3 region has 13 residues. The ends were cut back, 3 bases at V and 0 bases at J, with 6 bases in the middle. Per the germline V gene, CDR1 is GTSNPN and CDR2 is SVGIG (reference sequence). CDR3 loop: CAWRQNSNQPQHF. The CDR3 DNA reads TGTGCCTGGAGACAGAATAGCAATCAGCCCCAGCATTTT.

The chain recombines TRBV30 with TRBJ1-1; perhaps TRBD1 as D (6 bases). V was clipped by 5 bases and J by 6 bases, with 16 bases between them. Germline V CDR1 and CDR2: GTSNPN, SVGIG (reference sequence). CDR3 length equals 13 residues. CDR3 coding DNA: TGTGCCTGGGGGGGCCTCGGGAGGTCTGAAGCTTTCTTT. Translating gives CAWGGLGRSEAFF.

The genes are TRBV5-1 and TRBJ1-3; possibly TRBD1 for D (5 bases). Germline V CDR1 and CDR2: SGHRS, YFSETQ. The CDR3 contains 18 residues. V shed 4 bases and J shed 2 bases, with 22 bases lying between them. For the CDR3, the DNA is TGCGCCAGCAGCCCGGGAGGGACGCCCTTGCCTACTGGAAACACCATATATTTT. The encoded protein is CASSPGGTPLPTGNTIYF.

V usage is TRBV30 and J usage is TRBJ2-3, with 7 bases aligning to TRBD1. CDR3 length equals 14 residues. The ends lost 3 bases at V and 1 base at J; junction bases unmatched: 4. CDR1 is GTSNPN and CDR2 is SVGIG in the germline V gene (reference sequence). The CDR3 reads CAWRTTGGTDTQYF. Here the CDR3 DNA reads TGTGCCTGGAGGACTACAGGGGGCACAGATACGCAGTATTTT.

This clone turned up a few times. The chain couples TRBV7-9 to TRBJ2-3; no clear D. The CDR3 is 13 amino acids. Germline CDR1 and CDR2: SEHNR and FQNEAQ (reference sequence). Trimming shortened V by 6 bases and J by 6 bases, and 13 bases separated the two germline ends. CDR3 coding DNA: TGTGCCAGCAGGCAGGAAGTTAGGGATACGCAGTATTTT. It codes for CASRQEVRDTQYF.

The rearrangement uses TRBV5-4 and TRBJ1-5; no clear D. Germline V gene lookup returns CDR1 SGHNT and CDR2 YYREEE (reference sequence). V shed 4 bases and J shed 5 bases, with 16 bases lying between them. The length of the CDR3 is 15 residues. The CDR3 DNA follows: TGTGCCAGCAGCCCCAAGCGGATCGGGGATCAGCCCCAGCATTTT. Residues: CASSPKRIGDQPQHF.

The chain combines TRBV6-5 with TRBJ2-5; D may be TRBD1 (6 bases). V lost 6 bases and J 5 bases, leaving 16 bases between the germline ends. The CDR3 extends over 14 amino acids. Germline V gene sequence: CDR1 MNHEY, CDR2 SVGAGI. The CDR3 here is CASRARTVRETQYF. Here the CDR3 DNA reads TGTGCCAGCAGGGCGCGGACAGTTCGGGAGACCCAGTACTTC.

The genes are TRBV2 and TRBJ1-4; 9 positions match TRBD1. The V gene end was trimmed by 9 bases and the J gene end by 6 bases; junction bases not matched to a gene: 5. The CDR3 has 13 residues. Germline V lookup: CDR1 SNHLY, CDR2 FYNNEI. The CDR3 loop is CARGRQGDEKLFF. The CDR3 DNA reads TGTGCCAGGGGCCGACAGGGGGATGAAAAACTGTTTTTT.

The J gene is TRBJ2-7, the V gene TRBV7-2; TRBD2 matches at 8 bases. The CDR3 is 14 amino acids. The ends lost 5 bases at V and 1 base at J; junction bases unmatched: 4. Per germline, CDR1 SGHTA and CDR2 FQGNSA. CDR3 in amino acids: CASSQRGLSYEQYF. In DNA form, the CDR3 reads TGTGCCAGCAGCCAGCGGGGGTTATCCTACGAGCAGTACTTC.

This sequence joins TRBV30 and TRBJ2-7; D unclear. Germline lookup yields CDR1 GTSNPN and CDR2 SVGIG (reference sequence). Between the trimmed V and J ends, which lost 3 bases and 2 bases, there was a span of 8 bases. This CDR3 region has 12 residues. CDR3 bases: TGTGCCTGGAGGAGTAACCCCTACGAGCAGTACTTC. Protein: CAWRSNPYEQYF.

This chain joins TRBV11-2 and TRBJ1-2; D possibly corresponds to TRBD1 (5 bases). The CDR3 runs 11 residues. V was clipped by 2 bases and J by 10 bases, with 8 bases between them. Germline loops: CDR1 SGHAT, CDR2 FQNNGV. CDR3 in amino acids: CASSLQGYYTF. The DNA for the CDR3 is TGTGCCAGCAGCTTACAGGGTTACTACACCTTC.

V and J are TRBV6-5 and TRBJ2-5, with 7 bases aligning to TRBD1. V trimming: 6 bases; J trimming: 0 bases; junction bases outside the gene matches: 7. Germline CDR1 is MNHEY and CDR2 is SVGAGI. This CDR3 region has 15 residues. CDR3 residues: CASSGDRTYQETQYF. The CDR3, as DNA: TGTGCCAGCAGCGGGGACAGAACTTACCAAGAGACCCAGTACTTC.

The rearrangement joins TRBV30 to TRBJ1-1, with TRBD1 matching 10 bases. Looked up from germline, CDR1 is GTSNPN and CDR2 is SVGIG (reference sequence). The junction had 5 bases not matched to a gene; V was cut back by 5 bases and J by 11 bases. The CDR3 sequence is 11 residues long. The CDR3 region is CAWDRGLVAFF. The DNA of the CDR3 is TGTGCCTGGGACAGGGGGCTGGTGGCTTTCTTT. Full variable domain (remainder filled in from reference TRBV30 and TRBJ1-1): SQTIHQWPATLVQPVGSPLSLECTVEGTSNPNLYWYRQAAGRGLQLLFYSVGIGQISSEVPQNLSASRPQDRQFILSSKKLLLSDSGFYLCAWDRGLVAFFGQGTRLTVV.

The chain is built from TRBV15 and TRBJ1-2, with D tentatively TRBD1 (5 bases). Looked up from germline, CDR1 is LNHNV and CDR2 is YYDKDF (reference sequence). The ends were cut back, 2 bases at V and 9 bases at J, with 13 bases in the middle. There are 13 residues in the CDR3. The CDR3 spells CATSRPRDSRYTF. The DNA for the CDR3 is TGTGCCACCAGCAGACCCCGCGACAGTCGCTACACCTTC.

V and J are TRBV4-3 and TRBJ1-2; TRBD1 agrees at 9 bases. CDR3 length equals 14 residues. Germline values: CDR1 LGHNA, CDR2 YSLEER. Trimming at V came to 0 bases and at J to 8 bases, leaving 4 bases not matched to a gene. The CDR3 loop is CASSQEGTGIGYTF. The CDR3 bases are TGCGCCAGCAGCCAAGAAGGGACAGGGATCGGCTACACCTTC.

This clone turned up a few times. This chain uses TRBV19 with TRBJ2-7, with D possibly matching TRBD1 (6 bases). This CDR3 spans 15 amino acids. Germline V CDR1 and CDR2: LNHDA, SQIVND (reference sequence). Trimming took off 4 bases at V and 4 bases at J, with 17 bases between the two ends. The CDR3 DNA reads as TGTGCCAGTAGTAACATGGACAGATCCGGATACGAGCAGTACTTC. Protein: CASSNMDRSGYEQYF.

V and J are TRBV7-2 and TRBJ2-5, with 7 bases identical to TRBD2. The V gene's germline CDR1 is SGHTA and CDR2 FQGNSA. The J segment lost 5 bases and the V segment lost 5 bases, leaving 5 bases of the junction unmatched. The CDR3 consists of 13 residues. The CDR3 DNA reads as TGTGCCAGCAGCCGGGACTACAGGGAGACCCAGTACTTC. Translating it yields CASSRDYRETQYF. Variable domain in full (rest from reference TRBV7-2 and TRBJ2-5): GAGVSQSPSNKVTEKGKDVELRCDPISGHTALYWYRQSLGQGLEFLIYFQGNSAPDKSGLPSDRFSAERTGGSVSTLTIQRTQQEDSAVYLCASSRDYRETQYFGPGTRLLVL.

The V gene is TRBV7-6, the J gene TRBJ2-1, with D unclear. Germline V lookup: CDR1 SGHVS, CDR2 FNYEAQ. Trimming took off 5 bases at V and 4 bases at J, with 9 bases between the two ends. The CDR3 spans 13 residues. DNA for the CDR3: TGTGCCAGCAGCGCCCTGCGATACAATGAGCAGTTCTTC. Protein product: CASSALRYNEQFF.

The J gene is TRBJ1-2, the V gene TRBV4-2; D is ambiguous. This CDR3 is 17 amino acids long. V shed 0 bases and J shed 4 bases, with 18 bases lying between them. Germline V gene lookup returns CDR1 LGHNA and CDR2 YNFKEQ. This CDR3 is CASSQEVDRGRVYGYTF. In DNA, the CDR3 is TGTGCCAGCAGCCAAGAGGTAGACCGGGGAAGGGTCTATGGCTACACCTTC.

This clone was seen a single time. V usage is TRBV30 and J usage is TRBJ1-5, with D possibly TRBD1 on 6 matching bases. The CDR3 is made up of 15 amino acids. Trimming stripped 5 bases from V and 4 bases from J, with 18 bases between. Germline values: CDR1 GTSNPN, CDR2 SVGIG (reference sequence). CDR3 region: CAWSYTGLGNQPQHF. The CDR3 DNA reads TGTGCCTGGTCTTACACAGGGCTGGGGAATCAGCCCCAGCATTTT.

CDR3 DNA: TGTGCCAGCAGTGAGTCGGGACTAGCGGGGGCCTACGAGCAGTACTTC. It yields the protein CASSESGLAGAYEQYF. V is TRBV6-1 and J is TRBJ2-7, with TRBD2 identical over 14 bases. Trimming took 3 bases from V and 2 from J; bases not matched to a gene: 3. The CDR3 extends over 16 amino acids. Germline-derived CDR1 and CDR2 are MNHNS and SASEGT.